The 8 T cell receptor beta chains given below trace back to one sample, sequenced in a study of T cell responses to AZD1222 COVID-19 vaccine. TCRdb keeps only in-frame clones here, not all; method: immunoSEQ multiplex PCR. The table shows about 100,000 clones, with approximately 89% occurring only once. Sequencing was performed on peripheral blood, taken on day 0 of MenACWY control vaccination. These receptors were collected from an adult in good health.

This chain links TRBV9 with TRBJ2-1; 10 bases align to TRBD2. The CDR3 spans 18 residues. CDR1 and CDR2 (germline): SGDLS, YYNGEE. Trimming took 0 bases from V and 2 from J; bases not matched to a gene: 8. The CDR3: CASSVGASGGLTYNEQFF. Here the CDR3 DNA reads TGTGCCAGCAGCGTAGGTGCTAGCGGGGGACTCACCTACAATGAGCAGTTCTTC.

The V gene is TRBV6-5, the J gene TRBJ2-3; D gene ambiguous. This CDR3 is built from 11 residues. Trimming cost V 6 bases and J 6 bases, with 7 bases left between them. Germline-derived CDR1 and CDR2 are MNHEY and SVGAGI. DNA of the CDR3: TGTGCCAGCAGGAAGGGTGATACGCAGTATTTT. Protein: CASRKGDTQYF.

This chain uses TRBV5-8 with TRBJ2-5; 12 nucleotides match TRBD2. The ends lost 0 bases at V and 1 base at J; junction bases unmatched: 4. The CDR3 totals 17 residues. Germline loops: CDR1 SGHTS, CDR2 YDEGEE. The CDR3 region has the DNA TGTGCCAGCAGCTTGGGGGCTAGCGGGAGGGCCCAAGAGACCCAGTACTTC. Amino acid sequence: CASSLGASGRAQETQYF.

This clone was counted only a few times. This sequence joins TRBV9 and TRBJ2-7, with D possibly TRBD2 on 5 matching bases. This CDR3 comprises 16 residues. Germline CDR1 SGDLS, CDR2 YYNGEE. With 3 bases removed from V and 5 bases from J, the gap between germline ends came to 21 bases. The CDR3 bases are TGTGCCAGCAGCGGAGGGTTTGGGGTTTCGGCAGACGAGCAGTACTTC. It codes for CASSGGFGVSADEQYF.

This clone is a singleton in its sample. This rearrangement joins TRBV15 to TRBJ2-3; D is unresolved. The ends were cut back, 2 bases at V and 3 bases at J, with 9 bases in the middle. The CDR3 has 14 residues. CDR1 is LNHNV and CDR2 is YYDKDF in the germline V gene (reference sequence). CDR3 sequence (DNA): TGTGCCACCAGCAGAACGATTGCAACAGATACGCAGTATTTT. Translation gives CATSRTIATDTQYF.

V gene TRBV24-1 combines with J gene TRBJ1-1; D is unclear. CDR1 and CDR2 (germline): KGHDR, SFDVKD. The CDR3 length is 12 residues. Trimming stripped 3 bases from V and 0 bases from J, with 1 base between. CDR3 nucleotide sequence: TGTGCCACCAGTGATGTGAACACTGAAGCTTTCTTT. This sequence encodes CATSDVNTEAFF.

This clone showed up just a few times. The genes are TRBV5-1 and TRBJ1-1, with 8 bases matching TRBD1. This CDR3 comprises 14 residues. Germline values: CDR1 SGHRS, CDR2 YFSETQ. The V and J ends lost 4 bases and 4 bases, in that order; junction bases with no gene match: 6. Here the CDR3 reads CASSLARGPTEAFF. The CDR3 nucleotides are TGCGCCAGCAGCCTGGCCAGGGGGCCCACTGAAGCTTTCTTT.

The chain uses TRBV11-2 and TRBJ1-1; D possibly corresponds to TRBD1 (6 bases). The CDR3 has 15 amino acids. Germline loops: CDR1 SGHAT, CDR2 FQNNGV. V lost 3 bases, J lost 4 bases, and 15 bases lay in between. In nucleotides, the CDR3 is TGTGCCAGCAGCTTCTTTCGACAGGACCCCACTGAAGCTTTCTTT. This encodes CASSFFRQDPTEAFF.